What follows are 11 T cell receptor beta chains derived from one specimen sequenced in a study of identical twins. MiXCR, run by TCRdb on the 5' RACE reads, gives a single entry per CDR3 protein. The table includes fewer than 900,000 distinct CDR3 sequences, around 21% detected once. These data were also filed under a second study, of T cells expressing NK-cell markers.

The sequencing sample was made of PBMCs. These receptors originate from a woman aged 18 to 35 in good health.

V is TRBV30 and J is TRBJ2-7; 8 nucleotides line up with TRBD2. CDR3 length: 13 residues. Germline values: CDR1 GTSNPN, CDR2 SVGIG (reference sequence). V lost 8 bases, J lost 4 bases, and 10 bases stayed unmatched. CDR3 sequence reads: CAGRREGRYEQYF. CDR3 DNA: TGTGCCGGTCGACGGGAGGGGAGGTACGAGCAGTACTTC.

There are a few counts of this clonotype. The V and J genes are TRBV9 and TRBJ2-1; D gene unclear. Germline V gene sequence: CDR1 SGDLS, CDR2 YYNGEE. Trimming removed 2 bases from V and 6 bases from J, with 9 bases in between. CDR3 length: 13 residues. The CDR3 reads CASSVSLLNEQFF. In DNA, the CDR3 is TGTGCCAGCAGCGTTAGTCTACTCAATGAGCAGTTCTTC.

This clonotype has more than one count but fewer than ten. The rearrangement uses TRBV29-1 and TRBJ2-1; 7 positions match TRBD2. The V gene end was trimmed by 4 bases and the J gene end by 4 bases; junction bases not matched to a gene: 4. Germline V CDR1 and CDR2: SQVTM, ANQGSEA. The CDR3 extends over 13 amino acids. As DNA, the CDR3 is TGCAGCGTTGTAACTAGCGAGTACAATGAGCAGTTCTTC. Its translation: CSVVTSEYNEQFF.

This clonotype was recorded a few times. J is TRBJ2-3 and V is TRBV20-1; TRBD1 or TRBD2 may be the D gene (6 bases each). The V gene's germline CDR1 is DFQATT and CDR2 SNEGSKA (reference sequence). CDR3 length: 13 residues. The CDR3 DNA is TGCAGGGGGGGCGGGCCTTCCACAGATACGCAGTATTTT. This translates into CRGGGPSTDTQYF.

In DNA form, the CDR3 reads TGCGCCAGCAGCCAAGATTGGGAAGGCGAGCAGTACTTC. Translation: CASSQDWEGEQYF. The V gene is TRBV4-3, the J gene TRBJ2-7, with no clear D. Trimming cost V 0 bases and J 6 bases, with 9 bases left between them. The CDR3 is made up of 13 amino acids. The germline CDR1 and CDR2 sequences are LGHNA and YSLEER.

V and J are TRBV5-1 and TRBJ2-1, with D unclear. Germline CDR1 reads SGHRS; CDR2 reads YFSETQ. V shed 0 bases and J shed 10 bases, with 11 bases lying between them. The CDR3 consists of 13 residues. In nucleotides, the CDR3 is TGCGCCAGCAGCTTGGGGGCTTACGGAGAGCAGTTCTTC. Translation: CASSLGAYGEQFF.

The chain links TRBV10-3 to TRBJ2-1, with D tentatively TRBD2 (7 bases). Germline V gene sequence: CDR1 ENHRY, CDR2 SYGVKD. The CDR3 is 15 residues long. Between the trimmed V and J ends, which lost 4 bases and 10 bases, there was a span of 20 bases. The CDR3 loop reads CAISGGASGSREQFF. CDR3 bases: TGTGCCATCAGTGGGGGGGCTAGCGGTTCGAGGGAGCAGTTCTTC.

This clonotype showed up just a few times. This rearrangement joins TRBV6-5 to TRBJ1-4; 7 bases align to TRBD1. The germline CDR1 and CDR2 sequences are MNHEY and SVGAGI. V trimming: 4 bases; J trimming: 8 bases; junction bases outside the gene matches: 4. The length of the CDR3 is 13 residues. The CDR3 coding sequence is TGTGCCAGCAGTTTTAGACAGGGAGAAAAACTGTTTTTT. Amino acids: CASSFRQGEKLFF.

The chain carries TRBV7-2 and TRBJ2-1; D might be TRBD1 or TRBD2, each matching 5 bases. V gave up 4 bases and J gave up 4 bases, with 17 bases separating them. CDR3 length: 16 amino acids. Germline V gene data show CDR1 as SGHTA and CDR2 as FQGNSA. The CDR3 region has the DNA TGTGCCAGCAGCTCAATCCGGGACCACAGGTACAATGAGCAGTTCTTC. Translated, it gives CASSSIRDHRYNEQFF.

In this sample, this clonotype turned up many times. The gene calls are TRBV12-3 or TRBV12-4 and TRBJ2-3; D gene ambiguous. The CDR3 totals 16 residues. Trimming took 3 bases from V and 2 from J, leaving 15 bases between them. CDR3 amino acids: CASSLLVIQDTDTQYF. The CDR3, as DNA: TGTGCCAGCAGTTTGTTGGTCATTCAGGACACAGATACGCAGTATTTT.

This chain connects TRBV10-3 to TRBJ1-2, with a weak D call TRBD1 (5 bases). Germline loops: CDR1 ENHRY, CDR2 SYGVKD. This CDR3 has 12 amino acids. V lost 4 bases and J lost 8, with 11 bases in between. The CDR3 protein is CAISGGSGGYTF. CDR3 bases: TGTGCCATCAGTGGGGGCTCTGGGGGCTACACCTTC.